Shown below are 12 T cell receptor beta chains from a single sample sequenced in a study of cytomegalovirus exposure and HLA in healthy donors. Assay used: immunoSEQ multiplex PCR; TCRdb lists only in-frame clones, some missing. Altogether around 140,000 clones are present, less than 95% being singletons, with the ten largest covering approximately 1.8%. Sequenced: PBMCs. These receptors came from a man aged 18-30 years in good health and CMV-seropositive.

The chain uses TRBV28 and TRBJ2-3, with unresolved D. Trimming took 3 bases from V and 3 from J, leaving 10 bases between them. The CDR3 runs 14 residues. Germline V gives CDR1 MDHEN, CDR2 SYDVKM. The CDR3 sequence is CASSFGSATDTQYF. The CDR3 DNA follows: TGTGCCAGCAGTTTCGGGTCCGCGACAGATACGCAGTATTTT.

This rearrangement joins TRBV29-1 to TRBJ2-2; 7 bases match TRBD1. This CDR3 spans 14 amino acids. J gave up 3 bases and V 1 base, and 2 bases lay outside the gene matches. The V gene's germline CDR1 is SQVTM and CDR2 ANQGSEA. This CDR3 is CSVEGDSHTGELFF. The CDR3 DNA reads as TGCAGCGTTGAAGGGGACAGCCACACCGGGGAGCTGTTTTTT.

The rearrangement uses TRBV11-2 and TRBJ1-2; TRBD1 aligns across 12 bases. The CDR3 extends over 17 amino acids. Germline CDR1 and CDR2: SGHAT and FQNNGV. V trimming: 2 bases; J trimming: 7 bases; junction bases outside the gene matches: 11. CDR3 protein: CASSLMGTGGRRSGYTF. The CDR3 DNA is TGTGCCAGCAGCTTAATGGGGACAGGGGGCCGGCGATCTGGCTACACCTTC.

The J gene is TRBJ2-5, the V gene TRBV2; the D gene is possibly TRBD1 (6 bases). The CDR3 spans 15 residues. V gave up 8 bases and J gave up 5 bases, with 21 bases separating them. Germline assignment: CDR1 SNHLY and CDR2 FYNNEI. The CDR3 here is CASLGDRPLRETQYF. The CDR3, as DNA: TGTGCCAGCTTGGGTGACAGGCCCTTGAGGGAGACCCAGTACTTC. The variable domain in full, with the rest retrieved from reference TRBV2 and TRBJ2-5, is EPEVTQTPSHQVTQMGQEVILRCVPISNHLYFYWYRQILGQKVEFLVSFYNNEISEKSEIFDDQFSVERPDGSNFTLKIRSTKLEDSAMYFCASLGDRPLRETQYFGPGTRLLVL.

The chain carries TRBV5-1 and TRBJ2-3; 11 nucleotides align to TRBD2. CDR1 is SGHRS, CDR2 YFSETQ, per germline. V shed 3 bases and J 3 bases; nucleotides not matched to a gene: 18. The CDR3 is 20 amino acids. CDR3 DNA sequence: TGCGCCAGCAGCTCCCCGTTGGGGATTTCTAGCGGGAGGAGAACAGATACGCAGTATTTT. Its protein is CASSSPLGISSGRRTDTQYF.

CDR3 sequence reads: CATSRERDRVYYGYTF. The CDR3 DNA sequence: TGTGCCACCAGCAGAGAACGGGACAGGGTGTACTATGGCTACACCTTC. V is TRBV15 and J is TRBJ1-2, with 9 nucleotides matching TRBD1. Unmatched junction bases numbered 5, after V lost 0 bases and J lost 3 bases. CDR3 length: 16 residues. The germline V gene encodes CDR1 LNHNV and CDR2 YYDKDF (reference sequence).

The V gene is TRBV4-1, the J gene TRBJ1-4, with D perhaps TRBD1 (5 bases). V was shortened by 1 base and J by 8 bases, with 11 bases between the two germline ends. The CDR3 contains 14 residues. CDR1 MGHRA and CDR2 YSYEKL come from the germline V gene. CDR3 sequence reads: CASSQGGLLEKLFF. For the CDR3, the DNA is TGCGCCAGCAGCCAAGGGGGACTCTTGGAAAAACTGTTTTTT.

The chain recombines TRBV13 with TRBJ2-1, with 9 bases identical to TRBD2. J was trimmed by 8 bases and V by 11 bases; bases with no gene match: 13. The CDR3 runs 14 residues. The germline CDR1 and CDR2 sequences are PRHDT and FYEKMQ (reference sequence). The CDR3 is CAGLIAGGSHEQFF. In DNA, the CDR3 is TGTGCCGGCCTCATCGCGGGAGGGAGCCATGAGCAGTTCTTC.

The chain joins TRBV6-5 to TRBJ2-7; 9 bases match TRBD1. V was clipped by 8 bases and J by 5 bases; unmatched bases: 10. This CDR3 contains 14 residues. From germline, CDR1 is MNHEY and CDR2 SVGAGI. The CDR3 DNA is TGTGCCAGCGGAACCGGGACAGGGTGGGACGAGCAGTACTTC. The encoded protein is CASGTGTGWDEQYF.

The rearrangement joins TRBV5-4 to TRBJ2-1; 8 positions match TRBD1. CDR1 and CDR2 (germline): SGHNT, YYREEE (reference sequence). CDR3 size: 15 residues. J was trimmed by 6 bases and V by 3 bases; bases with no gene match: 8. The CDR3 here is CASSSTYGQGNEQFF. The CDR3 DNA is TGTGCCAGCAGCTCGACGTACGGACAGGGCAATGAGCAGTTCTTC.

The V and J genes are TRBV6-1 and TRBJ1-5; no reliable D call. The CDR3 runs to 16 residues. V lost 3 bases and J lost 0, with 12 bases in between. Germline V gives CDR1 MNHNS, CDR2 SASEGT. The DNA of the CDR3 is TGTGCCAGCAGTGAGTGGGCCTTCCCTAGCAATCAGCCCCAGCATTTT. This encodes CASSEWAFPSNQPQHF.

The chain couples TRBV4-1 to TRBJ1-1; D is ambiguous. Trimming cost V 1 base and J 1 base, with 10 bases left between them. CDR1 MGHRA and CDR2 YSYEKL come from the germline V gene. The length of the CDR3 is 15 residues. CDR3 amino acids: CASSQVIGANTEAFF. In DNA, the CDR3 is TGCGCCAGCAGCCAAGTAATAGGAGCGAACACTGAAGCTTTCTTT.